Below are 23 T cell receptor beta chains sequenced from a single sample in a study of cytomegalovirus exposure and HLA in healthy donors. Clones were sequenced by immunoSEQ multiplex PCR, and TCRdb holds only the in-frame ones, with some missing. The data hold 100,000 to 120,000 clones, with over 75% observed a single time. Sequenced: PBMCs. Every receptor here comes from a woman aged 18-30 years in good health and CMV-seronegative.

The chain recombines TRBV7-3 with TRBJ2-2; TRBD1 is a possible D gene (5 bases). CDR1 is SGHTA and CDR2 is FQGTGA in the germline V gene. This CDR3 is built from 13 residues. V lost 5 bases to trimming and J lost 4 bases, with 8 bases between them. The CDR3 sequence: CASSDRPTGELFF. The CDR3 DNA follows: TGTGCCAGCAGCGACAGACCCACCGGGGAGCTGTTTTTT.

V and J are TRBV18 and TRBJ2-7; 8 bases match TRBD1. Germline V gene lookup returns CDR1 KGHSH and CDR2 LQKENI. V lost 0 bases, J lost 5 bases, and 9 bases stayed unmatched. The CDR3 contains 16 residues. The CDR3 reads CASSPPGRTGPHEQYF. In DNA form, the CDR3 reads TGTGCCAGCTCACCACCGGGACGGACAGGGCCCCACGAGCAGTACTTC.

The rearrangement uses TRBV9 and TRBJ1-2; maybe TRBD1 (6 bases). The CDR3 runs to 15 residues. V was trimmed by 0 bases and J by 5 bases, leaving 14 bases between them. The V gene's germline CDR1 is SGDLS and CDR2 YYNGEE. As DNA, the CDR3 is TGTGCCAGCAGCGTAGAGGGGGGGGTCCAGTATGGCTACACCTTC. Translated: CASSVEGGVQYGYTF.

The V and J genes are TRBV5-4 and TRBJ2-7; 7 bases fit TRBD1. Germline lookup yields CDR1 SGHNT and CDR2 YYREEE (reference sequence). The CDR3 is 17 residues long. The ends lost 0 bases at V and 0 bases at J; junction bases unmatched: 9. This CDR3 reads CASSLGSTGDISYEQYF. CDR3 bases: TGTGCCAGCAGCTTGGGTTCAACAGGGGATATCTCCTACGAGCAGTACTTC.

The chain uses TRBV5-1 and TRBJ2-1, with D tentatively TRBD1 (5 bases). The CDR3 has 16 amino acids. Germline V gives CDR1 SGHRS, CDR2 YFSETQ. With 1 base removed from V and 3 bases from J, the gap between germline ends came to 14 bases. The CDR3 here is CASSLPDRLIYNEQFF. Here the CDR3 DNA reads TGCGCCAGCAGCTTGCCCGACAGACTCATCTACAATGAGCAGTTCTTC.

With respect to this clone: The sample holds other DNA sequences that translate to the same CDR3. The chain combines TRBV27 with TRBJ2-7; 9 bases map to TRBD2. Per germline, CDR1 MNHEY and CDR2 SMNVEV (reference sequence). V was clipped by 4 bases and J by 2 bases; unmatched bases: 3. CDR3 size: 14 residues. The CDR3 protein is CASSSSGGTYEQYF. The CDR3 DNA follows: TGTGCCAGCAGTTCCAGCGGGGGGACCTACGAGCAGTACTTC.

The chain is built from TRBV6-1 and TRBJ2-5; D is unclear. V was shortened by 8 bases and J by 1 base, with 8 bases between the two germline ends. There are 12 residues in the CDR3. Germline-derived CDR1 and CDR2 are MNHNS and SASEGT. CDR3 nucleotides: TGTGCCAGCGACAAGACCCAAGAGACCCAGTACTTC. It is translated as CASDKTQETQYF.

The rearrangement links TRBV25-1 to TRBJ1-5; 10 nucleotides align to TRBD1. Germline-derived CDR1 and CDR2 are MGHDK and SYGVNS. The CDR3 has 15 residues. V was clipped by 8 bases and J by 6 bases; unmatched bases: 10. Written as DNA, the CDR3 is TGTGCCAGCGCCGGGACAGGGGACGGGAGTCAGCCCCAGCATTTT. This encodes CASAGTGDGSQPQHF.

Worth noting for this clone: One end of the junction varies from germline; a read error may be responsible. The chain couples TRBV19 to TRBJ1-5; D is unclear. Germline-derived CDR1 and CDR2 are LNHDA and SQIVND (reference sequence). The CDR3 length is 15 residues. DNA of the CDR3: TGTGTCAGTAGTATTTTAGCACGGAGGAATCAGCCCCAGCATTTT. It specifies CVSSILARRNQPQHF.

The CDR3 here is CASSPGFANTGELFF. In DNA form, the CDR3 reads TGTGCCAGCAGTCCGGGTTTCGCGAACACCGGGGAGCTGTTTTTT. The V call is TRBV27, the J call TRBJ2-2; D remains ambiguous. This CDR3 contains 15 residues. V lost 5 bases, J lost 0 bases, and 10 bases lay in between. Germline loops: CDR1 MNHEY, CDR2 SMNVEV (reference sequence).

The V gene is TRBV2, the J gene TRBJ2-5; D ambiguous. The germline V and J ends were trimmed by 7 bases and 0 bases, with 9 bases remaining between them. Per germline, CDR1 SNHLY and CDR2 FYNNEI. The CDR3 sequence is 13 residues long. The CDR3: CASIPPYQETQYF. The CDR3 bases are TGTGCCAGCATCCCTCCGTACCAAGAGACCCAGTACTTC.

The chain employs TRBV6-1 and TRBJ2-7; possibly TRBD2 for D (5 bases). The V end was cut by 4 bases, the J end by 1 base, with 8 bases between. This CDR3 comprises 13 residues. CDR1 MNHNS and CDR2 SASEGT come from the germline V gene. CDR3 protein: CASSGGRSYEQYF. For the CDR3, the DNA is TGTGCCAGCAGTGGTGGGAGATCCTACGAGCAGTACTTC.

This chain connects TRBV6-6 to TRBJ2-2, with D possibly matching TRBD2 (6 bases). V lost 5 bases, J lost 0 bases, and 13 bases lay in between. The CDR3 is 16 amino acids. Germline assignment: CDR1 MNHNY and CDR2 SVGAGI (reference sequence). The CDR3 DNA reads TGTGCCAGCAGTGTCGACGGGACTCCGAACACCGGGGAGCTGTTTTTT. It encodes CASSVDGTPNTGELFF.

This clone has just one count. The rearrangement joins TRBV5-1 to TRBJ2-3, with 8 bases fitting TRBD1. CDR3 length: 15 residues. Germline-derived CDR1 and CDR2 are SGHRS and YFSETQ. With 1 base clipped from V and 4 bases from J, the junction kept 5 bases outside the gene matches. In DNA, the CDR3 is TGCGCCAGCAGCTTGTATCAGGGGGCCTCAGATACGCAGTATTTT. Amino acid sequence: CASSLYQGASDTQYF.

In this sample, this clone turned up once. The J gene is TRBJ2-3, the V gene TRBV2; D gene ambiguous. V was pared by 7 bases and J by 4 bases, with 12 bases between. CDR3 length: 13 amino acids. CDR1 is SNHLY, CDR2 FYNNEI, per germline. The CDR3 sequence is CASNYRVADTQYF. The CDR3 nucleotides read TGTGCCAGCAACTACCGGGTTGCAGATACGCAGTATTTT.

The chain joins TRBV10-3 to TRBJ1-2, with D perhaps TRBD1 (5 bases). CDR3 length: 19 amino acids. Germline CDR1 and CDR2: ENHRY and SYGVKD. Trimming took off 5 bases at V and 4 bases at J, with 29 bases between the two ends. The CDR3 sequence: CAISQHYGTPGDVFYGYTF. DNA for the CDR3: TGTGCCATCAGTCAACACTATGGGACCCCGGGGGATGTGTTCTATGGCTACACCTTC.

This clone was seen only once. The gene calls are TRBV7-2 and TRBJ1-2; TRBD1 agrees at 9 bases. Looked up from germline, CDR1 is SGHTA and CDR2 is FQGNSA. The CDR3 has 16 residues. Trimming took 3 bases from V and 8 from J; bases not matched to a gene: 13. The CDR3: CASSFPGTGKVGGYTF. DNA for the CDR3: TGTGCCAGCAGCTTTCCCGGGACAGGGAAAGTTGGCGGCTACACCTTC.

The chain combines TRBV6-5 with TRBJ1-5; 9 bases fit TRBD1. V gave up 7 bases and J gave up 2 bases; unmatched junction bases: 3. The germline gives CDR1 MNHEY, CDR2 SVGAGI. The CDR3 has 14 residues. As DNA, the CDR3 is TGTGCCAGCAATGACAGGGGGGGCAATCAGCCCCAGCATTTT. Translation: CASNDRGGNQPQHF.

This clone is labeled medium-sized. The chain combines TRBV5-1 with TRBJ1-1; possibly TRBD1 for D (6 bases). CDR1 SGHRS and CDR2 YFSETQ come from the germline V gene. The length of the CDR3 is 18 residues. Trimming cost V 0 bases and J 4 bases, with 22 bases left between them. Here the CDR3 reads CASSLADTGIGLGTEAFF. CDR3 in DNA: TGCGCCAGCAGCTTGGCGGACACAGGGATTGGGTTGGGCACTGAAGCTTTCTTT.

CDR3 nucleotides: TGTGCCTGGAGTCGGCTGGCAGGGGTCCCCTACGAGCAGTACTTC. Encoded protein: CAWSRLAGVPYEQYF. The chain has TRBV30 and TRBJ2-7, with D perhaps matching TRBD1 (6 bases). V lost 2 bases and J lost 2, with 16 bases in between. This CDR3 is built from 15 residues. Germline V lookup: CDR1 GTSNPN, CDR2 SVGIG (reference sequence).

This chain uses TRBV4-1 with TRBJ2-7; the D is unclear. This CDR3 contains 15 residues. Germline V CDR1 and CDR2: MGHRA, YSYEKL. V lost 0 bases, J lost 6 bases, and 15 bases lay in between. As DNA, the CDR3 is TGCGCCAGCAGCCAAGATCTTTCACTTTCGGGCGAGCAGTACTTC. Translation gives CASSQDLSLSGEQYF.

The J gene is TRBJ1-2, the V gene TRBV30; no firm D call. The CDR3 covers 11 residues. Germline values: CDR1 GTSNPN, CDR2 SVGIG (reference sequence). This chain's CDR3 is CATWSNPGYTF. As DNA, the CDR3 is TGTGCAACCTGGAGTAACCCAGGCTACACCTTC.

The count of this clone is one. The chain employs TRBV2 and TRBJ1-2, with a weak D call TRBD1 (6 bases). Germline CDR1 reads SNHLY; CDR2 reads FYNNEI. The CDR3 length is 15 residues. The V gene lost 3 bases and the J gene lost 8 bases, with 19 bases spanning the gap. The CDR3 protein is CASSDVVGQGIGYTF. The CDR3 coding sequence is TGTGCCAGCAGTGACGTCGTTGGGCAGGGGATAGGCTACACCTTC.